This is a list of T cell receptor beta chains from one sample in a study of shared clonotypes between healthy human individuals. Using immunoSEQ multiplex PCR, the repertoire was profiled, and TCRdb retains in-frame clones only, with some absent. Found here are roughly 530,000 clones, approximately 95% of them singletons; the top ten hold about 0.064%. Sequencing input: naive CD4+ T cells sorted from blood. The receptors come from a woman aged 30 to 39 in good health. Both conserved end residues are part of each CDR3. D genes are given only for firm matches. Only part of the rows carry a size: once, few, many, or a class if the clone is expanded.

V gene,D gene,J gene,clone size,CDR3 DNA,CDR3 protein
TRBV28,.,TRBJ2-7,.,TGTGCCAGCAGTGGGTGGTACGAGCAGTACTTC,CASSGWYEQYF
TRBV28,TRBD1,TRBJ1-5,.,TGTGCCAGCAGAGAGAACCGGGGGGGGACAGGTCCTTATAGCAATCAGCCCCAGCATTTT,CASRENRGGTGPYSNQPQHF
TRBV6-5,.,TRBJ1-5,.,TGTGCCAGCAGTTACGATTCGACAGGTAGCAATCAGCCCCAGCATTTT,CASSYDSTGSNQPQHF
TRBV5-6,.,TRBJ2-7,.,TGTGCCAGCAGCTTGGCTGGGGGTAGCAGCGAGCAGTACTTC,CASSLAGGSSEQYF
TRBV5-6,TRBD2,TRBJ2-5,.,TGTGCCAGCAGCGGCGGGGGGCAGAGTTTCGTGACCCAGTACTTC,CASSGGGQSFVTQYF
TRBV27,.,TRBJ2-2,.,TGTGCCAGCAGTTCAGACAGAAACACCGGGGAGCTGTTTTTT,CASSSDRNTGELFF
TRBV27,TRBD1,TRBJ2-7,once,TGTGCCAGCAGAGAACAGGGGGGCTCCTACGAGCAGTACTTC,CASREQGGSYEQYF
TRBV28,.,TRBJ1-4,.,TGTGCCAGCAGTCAGCCTCGAGGGGAGAAGACTAATGAAAAACTGTTTTTT,CASSQPRGEKTNEKLFF
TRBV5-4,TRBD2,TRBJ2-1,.,TGTGCCAGCAGCCTAGGGATGTGGCTAGCGGGAGGGTTGAATGAGCAGTTCTTC,CASSLGMWLAGGLNEQFF
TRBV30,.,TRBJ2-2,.,TGTGCCTGGGACAGGACAGCGAACACCGGGGAGCTGTTTTTT,CAWDRTANTGELFF
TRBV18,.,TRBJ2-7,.,TGTGCCAGCTCAGCCAGGGGAGGCTACGAGCAGTACTTC,CASSARGGYEQYF
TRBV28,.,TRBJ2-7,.,TGTGCCAGCAGCTCCGACCGTCCCTACGAGCAGTACTTC,CASSSDRPYEQYF
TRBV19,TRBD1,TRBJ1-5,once,TGTGCCAGTAGTATCACAGGGGGGGATCAGCCCCAGCATTTT,CASSITGGDQPQHF
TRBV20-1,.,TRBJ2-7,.,TGCAGTGCTAGACCCGAGCAGTACTTC,CSARPEQYF
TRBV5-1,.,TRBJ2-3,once,TGCGCCAGCAGCTTGGCGGGCCGCCCGGATACGCAGTATTTT,CASSLAGRPDTQYF
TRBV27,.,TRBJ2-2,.,TGTGCCAGCAGTTTGGTTACCGGGGAGCTGTTTTTT,CASSLVTGELFF
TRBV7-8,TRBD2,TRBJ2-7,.,TGTGCCAGCAGCTTTCGGGAGGGCGGCGAGCAGTACTTC,CASSFREGGEQYF
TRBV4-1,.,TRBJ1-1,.,TGCGCCAGCAGCCAACTCCAGGTTTCTGAAGCTTTCTTT,CASSQLQVSEAFF
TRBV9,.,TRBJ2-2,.,TGTGCCAGCAGCGTGTCAGGGTCCGGGGAGCTGTTTTTT,CASSVSGSGELFF
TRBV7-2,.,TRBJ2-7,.,TGTGCCAGCAGCTCACCGGGACGGAACTACGAGCAGTACTTC,CASSSPGRNYEQYF
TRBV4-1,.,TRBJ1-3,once,TGCGCCAGCAGCCAAGATTCTGGCAGGGCCTACTCTGGAAACACCATATATTTT,CASSQDSGRAYSGNTIYF
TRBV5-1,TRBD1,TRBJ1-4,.,TGCGCCAGCGCAGCGACCTGGACAGGGTCGACGTACGAAAAACTGTTTTTT,CASAATWTGSTYEKLFF
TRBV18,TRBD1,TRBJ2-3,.,TGTGCCAGCTCACTGAACACACAGGGGGTTACAGATACGCAGTATTTT,CASSLNTQGVTDTQYF
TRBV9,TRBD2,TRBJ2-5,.,TGTGCCAGCAGCGTAGGTGGATCTAGCGGGAGGAGGGAGCAGTACTTC,CASSVGGSSGRREQYF
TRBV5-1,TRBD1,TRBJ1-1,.,TGCGCCAGCAGCTTGCAGGGGGCAGACACTGAAGCTTTCTTT,CASSLQGADTEAFF
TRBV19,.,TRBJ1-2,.,TGTGCCAGTACCTCACGGATCGCCCCTTATGGCTACACCTTC,CASTSRIAPYGYTF
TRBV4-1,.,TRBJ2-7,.,TGCGCCAGCAGCCAAGTGCAGGGAGACTACGAGCAGTACTTC,CASSQVQGDYEQYF
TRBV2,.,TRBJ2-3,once,TGTGCCTCTGGGGGCGGGACCGATACGCAGTATTTT,CASGGGTDTQYF
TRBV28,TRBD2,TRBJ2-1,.,TGTGCCAGCCTACGGGGGGGCAGCTACAATGAGCAGTTCTTC,CASLRGGSYNEQFF
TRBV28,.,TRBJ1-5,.,TGTGCCAGCAGGGTTCCAGGGACCGGCAATCAGCCCCAGCATTTT,CASRVPGTGNQPQHF
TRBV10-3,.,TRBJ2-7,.,TGTGCCACCCGAAGGGGGCGGGAGAGCCTCTCCTACGAGCAGTACTTC,CATRRGRESLSYEQYF
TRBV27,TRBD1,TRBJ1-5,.,TGTGCCACCCGAGCCTACAGGGGCGGTAGCAATCAGCCCCAGCATTTT,CATRAYRGGSNQPQHF
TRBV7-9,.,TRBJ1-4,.,TGTGCCAGCAGGCGGGGGGCGGCTAATGAAAAACTGTTTTTT,CASRRGAANEKLFF
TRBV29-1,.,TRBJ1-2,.,TGCAGCGTTGTCCTGTGGAGGGATGGCGGCTACACCTTC,CSVVLWRDGGYTF
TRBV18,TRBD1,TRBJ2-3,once,TGTGCCAGCTCACCATGGGACAGGGTTACAGATACGCAGTATTTT,CASSPWDRVTDTQYF
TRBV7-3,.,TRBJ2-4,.,TGTGCCAGCAGCCCCGAGGGGGACATTCAGTACTTC,CASSPEGDIQYF
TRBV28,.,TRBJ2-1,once,TGTGCCAGCCCACCCCCTCTGGGCATCTTAAGTGAGCAGTTCTTC,CASPPPLGILSEQFF
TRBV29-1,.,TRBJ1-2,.,TGCAGCGCCAGGACAGCTTATGGCTACACCTTC,CSARTAYGYTF
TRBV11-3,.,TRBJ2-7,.,TGTGCCAGCAGCGACACCTCTTCCCCCCCCTACGAGCAGTACTTC,CASSDTSSPPYEQYF
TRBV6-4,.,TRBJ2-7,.,TGTGCCACTCACCCAGGGGCCTACGAGCAGTACTTC,CATHPGAYEQYF
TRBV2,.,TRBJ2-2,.,TGTGCCAGCAGTCAGGACCCCGATGGGACCGGGGAGCTGTTTTTT,CASSQDPDGTGELFF
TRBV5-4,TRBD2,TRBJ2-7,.,TGTGCCAGCAGCTTGGGGACTAGCGGGTTCTACGAGCAGTACTTC,CASSLGTSGFYEQYF
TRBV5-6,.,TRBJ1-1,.,TGTGCCAGCAGTTACCAACAGGGATCTGAAGCTTTCTTT,CASSYQQGSEAFF
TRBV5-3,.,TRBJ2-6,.,TGTGCCAGAAGTTACCGATCCGACAACTCTGGGGCCAACGTCCTGACTTTC,CARSYRSDNSGANVLTF
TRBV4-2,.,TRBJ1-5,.,TGTGCCAGCAGCCAAGAATCGGGGTGGAACAATCAGCCCCAGCATTTT,CASSQESGWNNQPQHF
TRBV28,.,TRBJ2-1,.,TGTGCCAGCAGTTCCGGGACAGCGGGTTCGGGTGAGCAGTTCTTC,CASSSGTAGSGEQFF
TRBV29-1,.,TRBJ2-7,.,TGCAGCGTTGGGGGGGCCGAGCAGTACTTC,CSVGGAEQYF
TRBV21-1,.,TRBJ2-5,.,TGTGCCAGCAGCAAAGCGACTGGTTCTAACGAGACCCAGTACTTC,CASSKATGSNETQYF
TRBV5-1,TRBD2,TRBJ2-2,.,TGCGCCAGCAACTCCGGACTAGAGGACACCGGGGAGCTGTTTTTT,CASNSGLEDTGELFF
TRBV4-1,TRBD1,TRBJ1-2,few,TGCGCCAGCAGCCAACAGGGGGGCTATGGCTACACCTTC,CASSQQGGYGYTF
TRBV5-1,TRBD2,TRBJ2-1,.,TGCGCCAGCAGCCGTGGGACTAGCGGGAACAATGAGCAGTTCTTC,CASSRGTSGNNEQFF
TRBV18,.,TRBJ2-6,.,TGTGCCAGCTCATATTTGGTGGACATTTACAGTCGGGCCAACGTCCTGACTTTC,CASSYLVDIYSRANVLTF
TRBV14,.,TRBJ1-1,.,TGTGCCAGCAGCCGGATCGGACATTTCAACACTGAAGCTTTCTTT,CASSRIGHFNTEAFF
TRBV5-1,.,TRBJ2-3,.,TGCGCCAGCAGCTTGGGGGGAAGAGATACGCAGTATTTT,CASSLGGRDTQYF
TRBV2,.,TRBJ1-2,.,TGTGCCAGCAGTGAAAATGCCGGGGCTGGCTACACCTTC,CASSENAGAGYTF
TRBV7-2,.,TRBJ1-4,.,TGTGCCAGCAGCTTAGGGGTAGGGGAAAAACTGTTTTTT,CASSLGVGEKLFF
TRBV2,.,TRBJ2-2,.,TGTGCCAGCAATCGCGATATCACCGGGGAGCTGTTTTTT,CASNRDITGELFF